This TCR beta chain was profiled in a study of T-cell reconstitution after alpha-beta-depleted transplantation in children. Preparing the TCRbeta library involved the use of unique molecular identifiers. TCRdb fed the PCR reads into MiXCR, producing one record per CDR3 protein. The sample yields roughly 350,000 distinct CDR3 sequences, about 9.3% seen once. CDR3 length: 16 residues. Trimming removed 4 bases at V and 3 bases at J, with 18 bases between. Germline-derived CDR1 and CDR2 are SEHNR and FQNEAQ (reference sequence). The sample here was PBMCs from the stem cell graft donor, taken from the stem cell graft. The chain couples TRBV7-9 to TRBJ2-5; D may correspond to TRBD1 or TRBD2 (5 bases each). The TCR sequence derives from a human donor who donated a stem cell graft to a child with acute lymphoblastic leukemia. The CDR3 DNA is TGTGCCAGCAGCTCCGCAGGGTATTCAGCGGAAGAGACCCAGTACTTC. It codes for CASSSAGYSAEETQYF. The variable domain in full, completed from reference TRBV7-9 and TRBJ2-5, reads DTGVSQNPRHKITKRGQNVTFRCDPISEHNRLYWYRQTLGQGPEFLTYFQNEAQLEKSRLLSDRFSAERPKGSFSTLEIQRTEQGDSAMYLCASSSAGYSAEETQYFGPGTRLLVL.